One sample yielded the 9 T cell receptor beta chains listed below, sequenced in a study of CD8+CD57+ T cells in acquired aplastic anemia. TCR beta VDJ combinations and CDR3 sequences were profiled from genomic DNA. TCRdb re-derived calls from the reads in MiXCR, one entry per CDR3 protein. The table shows fewer than 150,000 distinct CDR3 sequences, with 40% to 60% occurring only once. Specimen: sorted CD4+, CD8+, or CD8+CD57+ T cells (not recorded which) from PBMCs. These receptors were obtained from a human donor in good health, serving as a control.

This chain links TRBV20-1 with TRBJ2-3, with 13 nucleotides matching TRBD2. Germline CDR1 reads DFQATT; CDR2 reads SNEGSKA (reference sequence). The ends lost 6 bases at V and 6 bases at J; junction bases unmatched: 6. The CDR3 runs 14 residues. The CDR3 nucleotides read TGCAGTGCCAAACTAGCGGGGGGGTCCGATACGCAGTATTTT. Translating gives CSAKLAGGSDTQYF.

The CDR3 region has the DNA TGTGCCAGCAGTGCCCATAGCGGGGGGGGAGATACGCAGTATTTT. As protein: CASSAHSGGGDTQYF. The rearrangement uses TRBV25-1 and TRBJ2-3; 11 positions agree with TRBD2. This CDR3 is 15 amino acids long. The V gene end was trimmed by 4 bases and the J gene end by 5 bases; junction bases not matched to a gene: 5. Germline V gene sequence: CDR1 MGHDK, CDR2 SYGVNS.

This clonotype showed up many times. The chain couples TRBV5-1 to TRBJ2-7; TRBD1 aligns across 7 bases. V shed 1 base, J shed 4 bases, and the junction held 5 bases outside the gene matches. This CDR3 region has 14 residues. Germline CDR1 and CDR2: SGHRS and YFSETQ. The DNA of the CDR3 is TGCGCCAGCAGCTTGACAGGGGACGTTTACGAGCAGTACTTC. It yields the protein CASSLTGDVYEQYF.

This clonotype was seen repeatedly, ten times or more. The chain joins TRBV29-1 to TRBJ2-2; TRBD1 aligns across 7 bases. The V segment lost 4 bases and the J segment 5 bases; nucleotides outside the gene matches: 1. Per the germline V gene, CDR1 is SQVTM and CDR2 is ANQGSEA. The CDR3 contains 12 residues. The DNA for the CDR3 is TGCAGCGTTGGACAGGGAACCGGGGAGCTGTTTTTT. Translated, it gives CSVGQGTGELFF.

This chain uses TRBV5-4 with TRBJ2-3; D is possibly TRBD1 or TRBD2 (5 bases each). This CDR3 spans 14 amino acids. Per the germline V gene, CDR1 is SGHNT and CDR2 is YYREEE (reference sequence). V was pared by 4 bases and J by 4 bases, with 13 bases between. CDR3 amino acids: CASSPGRDADTQYF. Here the CDR3 DNA reads TGTGCCAGCAGCCCAGGAAGGGACGCAGATACGCAGTATTTT.

V gene TRBV15 combines with J gene TRBJ1-6, with no clear D. The V end was cut by 5 bases, the J end by 1 base, with 0 bases between. This CDR3 contains 12 residues. Germline CDR1 is LNHNV and CDR2 is YYDKDF (reference sequence). CDR3 residues: CATSSYNSPLHF. CDR3 bases: TGTGCCACCAGCTCCTATAATTCACCCCTCCACTTT.

Worth noting for this clonotype: The conserved phenylalanine or tryptophan is not found at the CDR3 terminus, so this likely reflects a read error. The genes are TRBV2 and TRBJ1-5, with TRBD1 as a possible D gene (5 bases). The CDR3 runs 14 residues. Looked up from germline, CDR1 is SNHLY and CDR2 is FYNNEI. With 6 bases removed from V and 5 bases from J, the gap between germline ends came to 14 bases. The CDR3 DNA sequence: TGTGCCAGCAGGGACAACACGGGCGATCAGCCCCAGCATCTT. It specifies CASRDNTGDQPQHL.

This clonotype was counted many times. CDR3 bases: TGTGCCAGCAGCTCCCGGACAGATGAGGAAGCTTTCTTT. Amino acids: CASSSRTDEEAFF. The chain employs TRBV11-2 and TRBJ1-1; D might be TRBD1 (6 bases). CDR1 is SGHAT and CDR2 is FQNNGV in the germline V gene. Trimming cost V 4 bases and J 8 bases, with 14 bases left between them. The CDR3 covers 13 residues. The whole variable domain, remainder taken from reference TRBV11-2 and TRBJ1-1, is EAGVAQSPRYKIIEKRQSVAFWCNPISGHATLYWYQQILGQGPKLLIQFQNNGVVDDSQLPKDRFSAERLKGVDSTLKIQPAKLEDSAVYLCASSSRTDEEAFFGQGTRLTVV.

The V and J genes are TRBV7-2 and TRBJ1-6; 7 bases are a match to TRBD1. This CDR3 has 15 amino acids. The trim removed 4 bases at V and 8 bases at J, leaving 8 bases unmatched. The V gene's germline CDR1 is SGHTA and CDR2 FQGNSA. CDR3 region: CASSSPGTVYSPLHF. The DNA for the CDR3 is TGTGCCAGCAGCTCACCCGGGACAGTTTATTCACCCCTCCACTTT.